A single sample is the source of the 17 T cell receptor beta chains below, sequenced in a study of T cell repertoires in cytomegalovirus infection. MiXCR, run by TCRdb on the reads, gives a single entry per CDR3 protein. The top ten clones hold about 8.8% of a sample with about 98,000 distinct CDR3 sequences, about 15% of them seen once. The sequenced sample consisted of PBMCs. All receptors derive from a human donor in good health (CMV status not recorded). Some clones in this sample may be carry-over from other donors' samples.

This clonotype was seen more than once but under ten times. The chain has TRBV20-1 and TRBJ1-6; tentatively, D is TRBD1 (6 bases). CDR3 size: 14 residues. Per the germline V gene, CDR1 is DFQATT and CDR2 is SNEGSKA (reference sequence). Trimming shortened V by 6 bases and J by 9 bases, and 18 bases separated the two germline ends. The CDR3 sequence: CSAIGGVEGSPLHF. In DNA form, the CDR3 reads TGCAGTGCAATAGGGGGGGTAGAGGGTTCACCCCTCCACTTT.

At least ten counts were recorded for this clonotype. The V call is TRBV11-1, the J call TRBJ2-7, with 10 bases lining up with TRBD1. Unmatched junction bases numbered 4, after V lost 4 bases and J lost 1 base. This CDR3 has 15 residues. Germline CDR1 SGHAT, CDR2 FQDESV (reference sequence). The CDR3 DNA reads TGTGCCAGCAGCTATCGGGACAGGGGATCCTACGAGCAGTACTTC. It is translated as CASSYRDRGSYEQYF.

This clonotype was counted only a few times. This chain links TRBV19 with TRBJ2-7; D possibly corresponds to TRBD2 (6 bases). V lost 3 bases and J 3 bases, leaving 6 bases between the germline ends. Germline assignment: CDR1 LNHDA and CDR2 SQIVND (reference sequence). The CDR3 consists of 12 residues. The CDR3 DNA sequence: TGTGCCAGTAGTATGGGGGGCTACGAGCAGTACTTC. Translating gives CASSMGGYEQYF.

The chain employs TRBV20-1 and TRBJ2-5, with D tentatively TRBD1 (7 bases). This CDR3 contains 14 residues. Germline values: CDR1 DFQATT, CDR2 SNEGSKA (reference sequence). The V end was cut by 3 bases, the J end by 1 base, with 12 bases between. CDR3 sequence (DNA): TGCAGTGCTAGGACAGGGACTCCCCAAGAGACCCAGTACTTC. Translating gives CSARTGTPQETQYF.

This clonotype has at least ten counts. The CDR3 region has the DNA TGTGCCAGCAGTTTCGGTCGACGCGGACTACGCTTTCTGAACACTGAAGCTTTCTTT. Its translation: CASSFGRRGLRFLNTEAFF. The V gene is TRBV27, the J gene TRBJ1-1; D not certain. CDR3 length equals 19 residues. Trimming shortened V by 3 bases and J by 0 bases, and 23 bases separated the two germline ends. Germline V lookup: CDR1 MNHEY, CDR2 SMNVEV (reference sequence).

In this sample, this clonotype turned up many times. The chain uses TRBV7-8 and TRBJ2-2, with 7 bases fitting TRBD1. In germline, CDR1 is SGHVS, CDR2 FQNEAQ. The CDR3 totals 19 residues. V gave up 3 bases and J gave up 5 bases; unmatched junction bases: 18. In nucleotides, the CDR3 is TGTGCCAGCAGCTTCCGGATCGGAACCGAGGACAGGAGGACCGGGGAGCTGTTTTTT. Translated, it gives CASSFRIGTEDRRTGELFF.

This clonotype was picked up a small number of times. The V call is TRBV20-1, the J call TRBJ2-7, with D possibly being TRBD1 (6 bases). V was pared by 3 bases and J by 0 bases, with 15 bases between. Germline loops: CDR1 DFQATT, CDR2 SNEGSKA (reference sequence). The CDR3 loop spans 15 amino acids. The CDR3 DNA sequence: TGCAGTGCTAGCCGTGAGGACAGCCTCTCCTACGAGCAGTACTTC. It specifies CSASREDSLSYEQYF.

This clonotype was counted a few times. The V call is TRBV2, the J call TRBJ1-2; possibly TRBD1 for D (5 bases). The CDR3 is 15 amino acids. Germline V gene lookup returns CDR1 SNHLY and CDR2 FYNNEI. Trimming took off 6 bases at V and 3 bases at J, with 17 bases between the two ends. CDR3 coding DNA: TGTGCCAGCAGGGGGACGGAAGGGTACGACTATGGCTACACCTTC. Encoded protein: CASRGTEGYDYGYTF.

The CDR3 protein is CSARGPGQGILPSYNEQFF. The CDR3 DNA follows: TGCAGTGCTAGAGGACCGGGACAGGGGATCCTTCCTTCCTACAATGAGCAGTTCTTC. The rearrangement joins TRBV20-1 to TRBJ2-1; 10 nucleotides line up with TRBD1. The CDR3 has 19 residues. Germline assignment: CDR1 DFQATT and CDR2 SNEGSKA (reference sequence). J gave up 1 base and V 1 base, and 13 bases lay outside the gene matches.

This clonotype came up a few times. V and J are TRBV7-9 and TRBJ1-2; D possibly corresponds to TRBD1 (5 bases). The CDR3 covers 17 residues. Trimming stripped 4 bases from V and 0 bases from J, with 18 bases between. Germline CDR1 is SEHNR and CDR2 is FQNEAQ (reference sequence). The CDR3 sequence is CASSSGVSQETNYGYTF. The CDR3 DNA reads TGTGCCAGCAGCTCGGGGGTATCCCAGGAGACTAACTATGGCTACACCTTC.

In its sample, this clonotype was seen many times. V usage is TRBV7-9 and J usage is TRBJ1-2; D not certain. Germline V CDR1 and CDR2: SEHNR, FQNEAQ (reference sequence). The length of the CDR3 is 13 residues. V lost 4 bases and J lost 8, with 14 bases in between. CDR3 in amino acids: CASSWREGGGYTF. The CDR3 region has the DNA TGTGCCAGCAGCTGGAGGGAGGGAGGCGGCTACACCTTC.

This clonotype showed up many times. This chain connects TRBV7-2 to TRBJ1-1; D is uncertain. The CDR3 contains 13 residues. In germline, CDR1 is SGHTA, CDR2 FQGNSA. The ends were cut back, 2 bases at V and 1 base at J, with 5 bases in the middle. The CDR3 protein is CASSLRPNTEAFF. DNA for the CDR3: TGTGCCAGCAGCTTACGGCCGAACACTGAAGCTTTCTTT.

Many counts were recorded for this clonotype. In nucleotides, the CDR3 is TGTGCCAGCAGCCCGGGCCTCCTGGGCCACGAGCAGTACTTC. This gives the protein CASSPGLLGHEQYF. The J gene is TRBJ2-7, the V gene TRBV7-6, with no clear D. Germline values: CDR1 SGHVS, CDR2 FNYEAQ. The CDR3 is 14 amino acids. The germline V and J ends were trimmed by 5 bases and 5 bases, with 16 bases remaining between them.

In the case of this clonotype: With a much larger clone just one base away, this may be a read error. The rearrangement uses TRBV7-2 and TRBJ2-5; possible D gene TRBD2, 5 bases. The germline CDR1 and CDR2 sequences are SGHTA and FQGNSA. V lost 5 bases and J lost 5, with 15 bases in between. The CDR3 is 14 residues long. The CDR3 DNA follows: TGTGCCAGCAGCCCACTAGGATCCCTGGAGACCCAGTACTTC. This gives the protein CASSPLGSLETQYF.

This clonotype was found a few times. This chain links TRBV2 with TRBJ2-3; no clear D. V lost 5 bases and J lost 0, with 12 bases in between. The CDR3 runs 15 residues. Germline CDR1 reads SNHLY; CDR2 reads FYNNEI. CDR3: CASSKTASSTDTQYF. CDR3 bases: TGTGCCAGCAGTAAGACGGCCTCTAGCACAGATACGCAGTATTTT.

The genes are TRBV20-1 and TRBJ1-4; no reliable D call. This CDR3 is 15 amino acids long. V was shortened by 3 bases and J by 7 bases, with 18 bases between the two germline ends. Germline loops: CDR1 DFQATT, CDR2 SNEGSKA (reference sequence). This CDR3 is CSARPSWGGGEKLFF. CDR3 sequence (DNA): TGCAGTGCTAGGCCCTCATGGGGAGGTGGTGAAAAACTGTTTTTT.

This clonotype was found many times. The chain joins TRBV2 to TRBJ2-3; TRBD2 agrees at 9 bases. The V segment lost 8 bases and the J segment 3 bases; nucleotides outside the gene matches: 3. This CDR3 contains 13 residues. Germline values: CDR1 SNHLY, CDR2 FYNNEI. Here the CDR3 reads CASERGETDTQYF. The CDR3 DNA is TGTGCCAGCGAGCGGGGGGAAACAGATACGCAGTATTTT.